Presented here are 24 T cell receptor beta chains from one specimen sequenced in a study of blood T cell repertoires in COVID-19. Sequencing was performed with immunoSEQ multiplex PCR; in TCRdb, only in-frame clones are kept and a portion is missing. This sample has roughly 160,000 clones, with roughly 89% found just once. The material sequenced was peripheral blood. The receptors derive from a woman in her seventies with COVID-19, enrolled during active disease.

The chain employs TRBV18 and TRBJ1-2, with TRBD1 matching over 10 bases. This CDR3 has 16 amino acids. With V trimmed by 2 bases and J by 4 bases, 7 bases remained unmatched. Germline values: CDR1 KGHSH, CDR2 LQKENI. The DNA of the CDR3 is TGTGCCAGCTCACCAGGGACAGGGGAGTGGGGCTATGGCTACACCTTC. It specifies CASSPGTGEWGYGYTF. Full variable domain (missing parts from reference TRBV18 and TRBJ1-2): NAGVMQNPRHLVRRRGQEARLRCSPMKGHSHVYWYRQLPEEGLKFMVYLQKENIIDESGMPKERFSAEFPKEGPSILRIQQVVRGDSAAYFCASSPGTGEWGYGYTFGSGTRLTVV.

The genes are TRBV5-1 and TRBJ2-7; a weak D match, TRBD2 (6 bases). Germline V gives CDR1 SGHRS, CDR2 YFSETQ. CDR3 length: 14 residues. The V and J ends lost 1 base and 4 bases respectively, with 12 bases between them. The CDR3 loop reads CASSLSGGTYEQYF. CDR3 nucleotides: TGCGCCAGCAGCTTGAGCGGAGGGACTTACGAGCAGTACTTC.

The V and J genes are TRBV5-7 and TRBJ2-2; TRBD1 aligns across 8 bases. TRBV5-7 is identified as an open reading frame with a role that is uncertain. With V trimmed by 4 bases and J by 4 bases, 12 bases remained unmatched. This CDR3 has 17 amino acids. CDR3 sequence: CASSRREPTGATGELFF. CDR3 bases: TGTGCCAGCAGCCGGAGGGAGCCGACAGGGGCCACCGGGGAGCTGTTTTTT.

The V gene is TRBV3-1 (or the pseudogene TRBV3-2), the J gene TRBJ2-7; TRBD1 aligns across 9 bases. The CDR3 extends over 16 amino acids. V lost 4 bases to trimming and J lost 5 bases; unmatched junction nucleotides: 12. Germline V lookup: CDR1 LGHDT, CDR2 YNNKEL (reference sequence). The DNA for the CDR3 is TGTGCCAGCAGCCGCAGACCGGGACAGGGTCTGAACGAGCAGTACTTC. Its protein is CASSRRPGQGLNEQYF.

With respect to this clone: Other DNA sequences in this specimen translate into the identical CDR3. The chain carries TRBV11-2 and TRBJ1-1, with 9 bases aligning to TRBD1. Germline CDR1 SGHAT, CDR2 FQNNGV. V shed 5 bases, J shed 0 bases, and the junction held 7 bases outside the gene matches. The CDR3 consists of 16 residues. CDR3 in amino acids: CASSPGQGKMNTEAFF. DNA of the CDR3: TGTGCCAGCAGCCCCGGACAGGGGAAGATGAACACTGAAGCTTTCTTT.

V is TRBV5-4 and J is TRBJ1-3; TRBD1 aligns across 7 bases. The CDR3 covers 14 residues. Germline CDR1 SGHNT, CDR2 YYREEE (reference sequence). V lost 4 bases to trimming and J lost 5 bases; unmatched junction nucleotides: 6. CDR3 DNA: TGTGCCAGCAGCCCGGACAGGCGTCGAAACACCATATATTTT. It specifies CASSPDRRRNTIYF.

The chain carries TRBV28 and TRBJ2-7; 10 positions match TRBD1. CDR1 MDHEN and CDR2 SYDVKM come from the germline V gene. The CDR3 is 16 residues long. Trimming took 3 bases from V and 5 from J; bases not matched to a gene: 10. The CDR3 DNA sequence: TGTGCCAGCAGTTTCCTCGCAGGACAGGGGGTCGACGAGCAGTACTTC. This gives the protein CASSFLAGQGVDEQYF.

The sample holds one count of this clone. A far larger clone is one nucleotide away, so this likely arose from a read error. This CDR3 is also generated by other DNA sequences in the sample. V gene TRBV29-1 combines with J gene TRBJ2-5; the match to TRBD2 covers 8 bases. Germline CDR1 reads SQVTM; CDR2 reads ANQGSEA. The CDR3 loop spans 14 amino acids. The CDR3 DNA is TGCCGCGTGGGGGCACCGGGGGGGGGAGAGACCCAGTACTTC. Translating it yields CRVGAPGGGETQYF.

The chain is built from TRBV2 and TRBJ2-7; D call uncertain. From germline, CDR1 is SNHLY and CDR2 FYNNEI. The CDR3 is 11 amino acids. Between the trimmed V and J ends, which lost 4 bases and 7 bases, there was a span of 8 bases. The CDR3 sequence: CASSAGWEQYF. The CDR3 DNA reads as TGTGCCAGCAGTGCGGGTTGGGAGCAGTACTTC. Filled out from reference TRBV2 and TRBJ2-7, the complete variable domain reads EPEVTQTPSHQVTQMGQEVILRCVPISNHLYFYWYRQILGQKVEFLVSFYNNEISEKSEIFDDQFSVERPDGSNFTLKIRSTKLEDSAMYFCASSAGWEQYFGPGTRLTVT.

This clone was detected a few times. This chain uses TRBV4-1 with TRBJ1-1, with 9 bases lining up with TRBD1. CDR1 MGHRA and CDR2 YSYEKL come from the germline V gene. Germline trimming cut 3 bases from V and 1 base from J; bases unmatched to any gene: 6. The CDR3 is made up of 16 amino acids. CDR3 bases: TGCGCCAGCAGCCACGGAGACAGGGGGACGAACACTGAAGCTTTCTTT. Its translation is CASSHGDRGTNTEAFF.

The chain recombines TRBV19 with TRBJ1-4; D is perhaps TRBD1 (5 bases). V was shortened by 4 bases and J by 3 bases, with 6 bases between the two germline ends. Germline CDR1 is LNHDA and CDR2 is SQIVND (reference sequence). This CDR3 has 13 amino acids. CDR3 residues: CASSRQSNEKLFF. DNA for the CDR3: TGTGCCAGTAGTAGACAGTCTAATGAAAAACTGTTTTTT.

The sample holds one count of this clone. The chain uses TRBV4-1 and TRBJ2-2, with 7 bases aligning to TRBD1. Germline lookup yields CDR1 MGHRA and CDR2 YSYEKL. This CDR3 comprises 14 residues. The trim removed 10 bases at V and 2 bases at J, leaving 7 bases unmatched. CDR3 DNA: TGCGCCACCCCGCCAGGGGGAAACACCGGGGAGCTGTTTTTT. It yields the protein CATPPGGNTGELFF.

The gene calls are TRBV6-1 and TRBJ2-4; possible D gene TRBD1, 6 bases. CDR1 is MNHNS, CDR2 SASEGT, per germline. The ends were cut back, 3 bases at V and 0 bases at J, with 21 bases in the middle. The CDR3 extends over 19 amino acids. The CDR3 region is CASSDEHAQGKIAKNIQYF. The CDR3 nucleotides read TGTGCCAGCAGTGACGAGCATGCCCAGGGGAAAATAGCCAAAAACATTCAGTACTTC.

This clone was seen only a few times. The chain has TRBV3-1 (or the pseudogene TRBV3-2) and TRBJ2-5; TRBD2 aligns across 8 bases. Trimming removed 0 bases from V and 5 bases from J; junction bases left unmatched: 8. Germline loops: CDR1 LGHDT, CDR2 YNNKEL (reference sequence). The CDR3 consists of 16 residues. The chain's CDR3 is CASSQDPGGVGETQYF. CDR3 DNA: TGTGCCAGCAGCCAAGATCCGGGGGGGGTTGGCGAGACCCAGTACTTC.

This clone was seen only a few times. The chain employs TRBV4-1 and TRBJ1-5; possible D gene TRBD1, 6 bases. Germline assignment: CDR1 MGHRA and CDR2 YSYEKL. CDR3 length: 17 residues. Trimming cost V 0 bases and J 5 bases, with 17 bases left between them. The chain's CDR3 is CASSQDGAGEKHQPQHF. The CDR3 DNA follows: TGCGCCAGCAGCCAAGATGGCGCAGGGGAGAAACATCAGCCCCAGCATTTT.

This sequence joins TRBV30 and TRBJ2-5; TRBD1 agrees at 8 bases. The CDR3 is 14 amino acids. CDR1 is GTSNPN, CDR2 SVGIG, per germline (reference sequence). With 3 bases clipped from V and 4 bases from J, the junction kept 7 bases outside the gene matches. The CDR3 DNA reads as TGTGCCTGGAGCTTCCAGGGGGCGAGAGAGACCCAGTACTTC. Translating gives CAWSFQGARETQYF.

The chain uses TRBV3-1 (or the pseudogene TRBV3-2) and TRBJ2-5; TRBD1 might be the D (7 bases). This CDR3 has 17 amino acids. Germline CDR1 reads LGHDT; CDR2 reads YNNKEL (reference sequence). Deletions cut 3 bases from V and 5 bases from J, with 22 bases between. The CDR3 protein is CASSHPGGETGRETQYF. The CDR3 DNA is TGTGCCAGCAGCCACCCAGGTGGGGAGACAGGGAGGGAGACCCAGTACTTC.

V is TRBV6-1 and J is TRBJ2-3, with 7 nucleotides matching TRBD1. Germline loops: CDR1 MNHNS, CDR2 SASEGT. There are 17 residues in the CDR3. With V trimmed by 0 bases and J by 2 bases, 8 bases remained unmatched. The CDR3 DNA sequence: TGTGCCAGCAGTGAAGCCCCACAGGGGAGACCCACAGATACGCAGTATTTT. This translates into CASSEAPQGRPTDTQYF.

The chain has TRBV5-1 and TRBJ2-3; 11 nucleotides match TRBD1. The V gene end was trimmed by 3 bases and the J gene end by 1 base; junction bases not matched to a gene: 7. The CDR3 is made up of 17 amino acids. Per germline, CDR1 SGHRS and CDR2 YFSETQ. The CDR3, as DNA: TGCGCCAGCAGCTCGGGACAGGGGGGTGCGGGCACAGATACGCAGTATTTT. This translates into CASSSGQGGAGTDTQYF.

This rearrangement joins TRBV29-1 to TRBJ1-5; D gene uncertain. There are 13 residues in the CDR3. Looked up from germline, CDR1 is SQVTM and CDR2 is ANQGSEA. Deletions cut 2 bases from V and 6 bases from J, with 11 bases between. The CDR3 DNA reads as TGCAGCGTTGAATGGCAACGGGGTCAGCCCCAGCATTTT. Translating gives CSVEWQRGQPQHF.

The chain carries TRBV2 and TRBJ2-1, with D perhaps TRBD1 (5 bases). The germline V gene encodes CDR1 SNHLY and CDR2 FYNNEI. Trimming pared 9 bases from V and 2 bases from J, leaving 11 bases between. The CDR3 extends over 13 amino acids. Here the CDR3 reads CASQGGAYNEQFF. In DNA, the CDR3 is TGTGCCAGTCAGGGTGGCGCCTACAATGAGCAGTTCTTC.

This chain joins TRBV11-2 and TRBJ2-7; 9 nucleotides match TRBD2. V dropped 8 bases and J dropped 0; count of bases not matched to a gene: 2. The germline CDR1 and CDR2 sequences are SGHAT and FQNNGV. CDR3 length: 13 amino acids. The CDR3 bases are TGTGCCAGCCGCGGGGGGGTCTCCTACGAGCAGTACTTC. It translates to CASRGGVSYEQYF.

The chain combines TRBV6-1 with TRBJ2-1; D not resolved. The germline gives CDR1 MNHNS, CDR2 SASEGT. This CDR3 is 13 amino acids long. V was clipped by 3 bases and J by 3 bases, with 6 bases between them. The CDR3 bases are TGTGCCAGCAGTGAGGAGTTCTACAATGAGCAGTTCTTC. It yields the protein CASSEEFYNEQFF.

This clone was observed a few times. The rearrangement uses TRBV28 and TRBJ2-7, with 7 positions matching TRBD1. From germline, CDR1 is MDHEN and CDR2 SYDVKM. CDR3 length: 15 residues. The V gene end was trimmed by 5 bases and the J gene end by 7 bases; junction bases not matched to a gene: 14. CDR3 in amino acids: CASSPPSGQLREQYF. The DNA of the CDR3 is TGTGCCAGCAGTCCCCCCTCGGGACAGCTAAGGGAGCAGTACTTC.